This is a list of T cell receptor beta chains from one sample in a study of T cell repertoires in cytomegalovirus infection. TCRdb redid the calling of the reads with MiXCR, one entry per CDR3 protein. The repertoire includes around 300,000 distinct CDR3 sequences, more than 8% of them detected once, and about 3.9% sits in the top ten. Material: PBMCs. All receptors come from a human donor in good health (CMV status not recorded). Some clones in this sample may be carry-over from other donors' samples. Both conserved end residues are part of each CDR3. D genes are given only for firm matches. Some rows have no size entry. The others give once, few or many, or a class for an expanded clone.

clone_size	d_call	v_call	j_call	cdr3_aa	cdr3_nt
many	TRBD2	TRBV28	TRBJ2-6	CASSPILKTSGRAGSGANVLTF	TGTGCCAGCAGTCCGATCCTTAAGACTAGCGGGAGGGCTGGCTCTGGGGCCAACGTCCTGACTTTC
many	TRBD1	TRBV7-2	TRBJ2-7	CASSLLAGTGNSYEQYF	TGTGCCAGCAGCTTACTCGCTGGGACAGGGAACTCCTACGAGCAGTACTTC
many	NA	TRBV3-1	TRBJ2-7	CASRQPGGGEQYF	TGTGCCAGCAGGCAACCAGGAGGGGGAGAGCAGTACTTC
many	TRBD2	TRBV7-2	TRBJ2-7	CASSLVGSGVGISYEQYF	TGTGCCAGCAGCTTAGTGGGTAGCGGGGTGGGGATCTCCTACGAGCAGTACTTC
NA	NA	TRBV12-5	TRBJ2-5	CASGLAGRSQETQYF	TGTGCTAGTGGTTTGGCCGGGCGAAGCCAAGAGACCCAGTACTTC
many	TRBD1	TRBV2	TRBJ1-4	CASSATGGRTNEKLFF	TGTGCCAGCAGCGCAACAGGGGGCAGAACTAATGAAAAACTGTTTTTT
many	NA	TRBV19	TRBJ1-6	CASSIAVSPLHF	TGTGCCAGTAGTATAGCAGTTTCACCCCTCCACTTT
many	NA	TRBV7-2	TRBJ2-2	CASSLARNTGELFF	TGTGCCAGCAGCTTAGCGAGGAACACCGGGGAGCTGTTTTTT
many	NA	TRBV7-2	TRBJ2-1	CASSRFDRDLNNEQFF	TGTGCCAGCAGCCGATTCGACAGAGACCTTAACAATGAGCAGTTCTTC
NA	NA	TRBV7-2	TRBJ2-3	CASSQEYTQYF	TGTGCCAGCAGCCAGGAGTATACGCAGTATTTT
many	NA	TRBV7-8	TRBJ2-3	CASSPPGGTDTQYF	TGTGCCAGCAGCCCCCCGGGAGGCACAGATACGCAGTATTTT
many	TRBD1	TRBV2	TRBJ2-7	CASSFIQGATYEQYF	TGTGCCAGCAGCTTCATACAGGGGGCAACCTACGAGCAGTACTTC
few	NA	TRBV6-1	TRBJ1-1	CASSEGTENTEAFF	TGTGCCAGCAGTGAAGGGACAGAGAACACTGAAGCTTTCTTT
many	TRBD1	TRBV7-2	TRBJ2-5	CASSPWDRGAETQYF	TGTGCCAGCAGCCCCTGGGACAGGGGGGCGGAGACCCAGTACTTC
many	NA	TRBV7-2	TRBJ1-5	CASSSLWGNQPQHF	TGTGCCAGCAGCTCCCTGTGGGGCAATCAGCCCCAGCATTTT
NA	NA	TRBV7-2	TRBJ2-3	CASSPGNDPDTQYF	TGTGCCAGCAGCCCCGGGAACGACCCTGATACGCAGTATTTT
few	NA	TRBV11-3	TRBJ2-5	CASSSTGIETQYF	TGTGCCAGCAGCTCTACAGGGATAGAGACCCAGTACTTC
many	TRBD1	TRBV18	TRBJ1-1	CASSPLRDRGQNTEAFF	TGTGCCAGCTCACCTCTCCGGGACAGGGGGCAGAACACTGAAGCTTTCTTT
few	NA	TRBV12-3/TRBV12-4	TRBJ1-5	CASRPARGGNQPQHF	TGTGCCAGCAGACCAGCGCGGGGTGGCAATCAGCCCCAGCATTTT
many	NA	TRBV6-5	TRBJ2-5	CASSYSFALETQYF	TGTGCCAGCAGTTACTCATTCGCATTGGAGACCCAGTACTTC
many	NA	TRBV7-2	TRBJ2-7	CASSLGQVNQYF	TGTGCCAGCAGCTTAGGACAGGTCAACCAGTACTTC
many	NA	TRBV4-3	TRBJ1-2	CASSQEGRAGYGYTF	TGCGCCAGCAGCCAAGAAGGCAGGGCGGGCTATGGCTACACCTTC
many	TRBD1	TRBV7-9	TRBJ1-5	CASSRQGGNQPQHF	TGTGCCAGCAGCCGACAGGGGGGCAATCAGCCCCAGCATTTT
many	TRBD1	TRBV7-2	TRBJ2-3	CASSLGTGRGTDTQYF	TGTGCCAGCAGCCTCGGGACAGGGAGGGGCACAGATACGCAGTATTTT
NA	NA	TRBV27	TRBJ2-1	CASYANRAEQFF	TGTGCCAGCTACGCCAACAGGGCTGAGCAGTTCTTC
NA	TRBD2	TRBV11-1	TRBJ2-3	CASSLMRGAGADTQYF	TGTGCCAGCAGCCTGATGCGGGGGGCAGGCGCAGATACGCAGTATTTT
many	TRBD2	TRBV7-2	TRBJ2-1	CASSLDGRAGRDEQFF	TGTGCCAGCAGCTTAGACGGGAGGGCCGGTCGGGATGAGCAGTTCTTC
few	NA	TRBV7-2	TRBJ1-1	CASSPTVQLNTEAFF	TGTGCCAGCAGCCCTACCGTACAGTTGAACACTGAAGCTTTCTTT
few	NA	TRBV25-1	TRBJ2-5	CASSASDVYQETQYF	TGTGCCAGCAGTGCATCGGACGTCTACCAAGAGACCCAGTACTTC
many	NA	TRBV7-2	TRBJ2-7	CASSLTGTYEQYF	TGTGCCAGCAGCTTAACCGGAACCTACGAGCAGTACTTC
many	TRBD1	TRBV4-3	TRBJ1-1	CASSPAWTGLNTEAFF	TGCGCCAGCAGCCCCGCCTGGACAGGGTTGAACACTGAAGCTTTCTTT
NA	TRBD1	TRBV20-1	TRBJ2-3	CSAGQDAADTQYF	TGCAGTGCTGGACAGGACGCGGCAGATACGCAGTATTTT
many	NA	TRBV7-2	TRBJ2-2	CASSSGIRANTGELFF	TGTGCCAGCAGCTCAGGGATTAGGGCTAACACCGGGGAGCTGTTTTTT
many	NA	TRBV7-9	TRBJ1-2	CASSLVGQSYTF	TGTGCCAGCAGCTTAGTTGGTCAGAGCTACACCTTC
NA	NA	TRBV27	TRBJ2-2	CASSGFMNTGELFF	TGTGCCAGCAGCGGCTTCATGAACACCGGGGAGCTGTTTTTT
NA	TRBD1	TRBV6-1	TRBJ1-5	CASIYPVGTGESNQPQHF	TGTGCCAGCATTTACCCAGTCGGTACAGGGGAAAGCAATCAGCCCCAGCATTTT
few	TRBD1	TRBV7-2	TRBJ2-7	CASSLGQGTYHEQYF	TGTGCCAGCAGCTTGGGACAGGGGACCTACCACGAGCAGTACTTC
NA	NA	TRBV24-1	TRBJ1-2	CATSDGPYSGYTF	TGTGCCACCAGTGATGGCCCTTATAGTGGCTACACCTTC
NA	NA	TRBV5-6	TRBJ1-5	CASSLASGQPQHF	TGTGCCAGCAGCTTGGCATCGGGTCAGCCCCAGCATTTT
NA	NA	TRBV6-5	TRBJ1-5	CASSYSYTQPQHF	TGTGCCAGCAGTTACTCGTACACTCAGCCCCAGCATTTT
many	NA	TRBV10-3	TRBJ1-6	CAISDRGNSPLHF	TGTGCCATCAGTGACAGGGGTAATTCACCCCTCCACTTT
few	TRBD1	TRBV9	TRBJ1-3	CASSEQGHEGNTIYF	TGTGCCAGCAGCGAACAGGGGCATGAGGGAAACACCATATATTTT
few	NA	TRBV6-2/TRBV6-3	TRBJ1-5	CASKGLGYQPQHF	TGTGCCAGCAAAGGCTTGGGATACCAGCCCCAGCATTTT
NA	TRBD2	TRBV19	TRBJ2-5	CASSPQRLAGEETQYF	TGTGCCAGTAGTCCACAAAGACTAGCAGGAGAAGAGACCCAGTACTTC
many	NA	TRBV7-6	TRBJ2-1	CASSLGDGYNEQFF	TGTGCCAGCAGCTTAGGGGACGGTTACAATGAGCAGTTCTTC
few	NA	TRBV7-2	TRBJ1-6	CASSHPNSPLHF	TGTGCCAGCAGCCACCCTAATTCACCCCTCCACTTT
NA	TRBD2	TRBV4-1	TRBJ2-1	CANSQDLTESGRRNEQFF	TGCGCCAACAGCCAAGATTTGACAGAAAGCGGGAGACGCAATGAGCAGTTCTTC
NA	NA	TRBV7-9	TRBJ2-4	CASSGPIEGNIQYF	TGTGCCAGCTCAGGGCCCATAGAGGGGAACATTCAGTACTTC
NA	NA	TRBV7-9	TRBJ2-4	CASSKITENIQYF	TGTGCCAGCAGCAAAATAACAGAAAACATTCAGTACTTC
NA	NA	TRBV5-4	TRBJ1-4	CASSRDSTGNEKLFF	TGTGCCAGCAGCCGCGATTCAACAGGAAATGAAAAACTGTTTTTT
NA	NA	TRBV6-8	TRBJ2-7	CASSYRDPDSYEQYF	TGTGCCAGCAGTTACCGGGATCCTGACAGCTACGAGCAGTACTTC
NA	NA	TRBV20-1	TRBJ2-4	CSAKTAEGKNIQYF	TGCAGTGCTAAGACAGCCGAGGGGAAAAACATTCAGTACTTC
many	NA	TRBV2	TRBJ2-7	CASSEPLQYF	TGTGCCAGCAGTGAACCCCTCCAGTACTTC
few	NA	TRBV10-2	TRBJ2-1	CASSESKSAEQFF	TGCGCCAGCAGTGAGTCTAAGAGCGCTGAGCAGTTCTTC